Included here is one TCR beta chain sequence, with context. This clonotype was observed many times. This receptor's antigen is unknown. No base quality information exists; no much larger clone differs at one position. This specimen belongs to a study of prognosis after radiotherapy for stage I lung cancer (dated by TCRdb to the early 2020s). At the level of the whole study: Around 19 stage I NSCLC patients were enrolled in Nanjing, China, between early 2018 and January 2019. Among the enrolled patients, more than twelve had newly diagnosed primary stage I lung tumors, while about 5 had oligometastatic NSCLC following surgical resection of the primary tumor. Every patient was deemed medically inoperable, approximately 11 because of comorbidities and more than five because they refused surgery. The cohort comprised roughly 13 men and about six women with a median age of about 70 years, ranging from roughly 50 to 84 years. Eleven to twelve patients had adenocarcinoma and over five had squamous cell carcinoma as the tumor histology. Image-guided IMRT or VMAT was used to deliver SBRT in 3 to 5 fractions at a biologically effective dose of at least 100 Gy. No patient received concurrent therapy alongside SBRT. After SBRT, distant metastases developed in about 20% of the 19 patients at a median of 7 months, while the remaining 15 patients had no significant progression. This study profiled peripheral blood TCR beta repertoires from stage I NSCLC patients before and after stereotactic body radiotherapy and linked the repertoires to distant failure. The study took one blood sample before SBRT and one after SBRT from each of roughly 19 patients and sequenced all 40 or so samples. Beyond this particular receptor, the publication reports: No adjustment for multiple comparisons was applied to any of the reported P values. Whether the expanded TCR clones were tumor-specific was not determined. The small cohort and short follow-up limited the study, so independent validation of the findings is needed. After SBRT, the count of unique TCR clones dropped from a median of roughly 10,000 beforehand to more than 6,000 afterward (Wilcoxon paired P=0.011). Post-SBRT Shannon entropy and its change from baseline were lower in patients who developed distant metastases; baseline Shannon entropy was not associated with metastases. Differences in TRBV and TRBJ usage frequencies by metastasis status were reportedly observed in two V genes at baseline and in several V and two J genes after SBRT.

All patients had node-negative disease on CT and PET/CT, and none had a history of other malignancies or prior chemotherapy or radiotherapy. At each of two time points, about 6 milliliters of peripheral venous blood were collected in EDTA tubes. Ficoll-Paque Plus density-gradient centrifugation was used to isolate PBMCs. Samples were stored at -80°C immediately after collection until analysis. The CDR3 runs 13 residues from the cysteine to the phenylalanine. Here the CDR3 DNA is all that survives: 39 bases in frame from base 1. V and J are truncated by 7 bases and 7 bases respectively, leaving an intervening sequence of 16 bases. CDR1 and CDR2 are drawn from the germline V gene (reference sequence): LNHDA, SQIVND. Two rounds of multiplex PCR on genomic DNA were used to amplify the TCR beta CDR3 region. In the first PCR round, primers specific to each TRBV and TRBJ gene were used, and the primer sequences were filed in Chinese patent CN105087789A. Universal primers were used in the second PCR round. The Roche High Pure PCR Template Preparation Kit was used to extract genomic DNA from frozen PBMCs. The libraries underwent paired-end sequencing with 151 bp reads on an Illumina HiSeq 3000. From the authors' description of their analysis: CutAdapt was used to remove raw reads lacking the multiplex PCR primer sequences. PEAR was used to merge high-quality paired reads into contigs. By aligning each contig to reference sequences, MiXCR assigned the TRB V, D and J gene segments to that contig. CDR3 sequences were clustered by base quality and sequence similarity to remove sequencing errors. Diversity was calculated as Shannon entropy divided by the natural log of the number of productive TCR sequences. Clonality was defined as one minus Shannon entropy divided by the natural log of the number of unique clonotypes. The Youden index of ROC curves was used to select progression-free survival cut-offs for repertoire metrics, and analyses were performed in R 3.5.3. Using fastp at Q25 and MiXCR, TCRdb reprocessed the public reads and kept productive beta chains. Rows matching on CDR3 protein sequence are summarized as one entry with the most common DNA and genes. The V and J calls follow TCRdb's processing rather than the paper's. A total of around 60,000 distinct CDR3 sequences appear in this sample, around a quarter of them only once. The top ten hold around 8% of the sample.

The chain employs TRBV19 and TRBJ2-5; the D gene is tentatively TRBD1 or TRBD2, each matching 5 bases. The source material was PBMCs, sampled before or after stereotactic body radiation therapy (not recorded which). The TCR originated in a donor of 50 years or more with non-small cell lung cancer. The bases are TGTGCCAGTACCGGCCCTTGGGGGTTGACCCAGTACTTC. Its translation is CASTGPWGLTQYF.